The 15 T cell receptor beta chains presented below share a single source sample, sequenced in a study of resident and recirculating memory T cells in vitiligo. Some clones are missing from TCRdb's copy, which holds only in-frame ones; the method was immunoSEQ multiplex PCR. The sample consists of 70,000 to 85,000 clones, more than 85% of them appearing once. The sample was blood. These receptors were obtained from a male donor with vitiligo.

The rearrangement links TRBV6-6 to TRBJ2-7; 7 nucleotides line up with TRBD1. V gave up 2 bases and J gave up 3 bases; unmatched junction bases: 10. CDR1 is MNHNY and CDR2 is SVGAGI in the germline V gene (reference sequence). This CDR3 contains 16 residues. The CDR3 DNA reads as TGTGCCAGCAGTTACGAGGTTCCCAGGGGGTTCTACGAGCAGTACTTC. Translating gives CASSYEVPRGFYEQYF.

The chain recombines TRBV6-5 with TRBJ1-6; D call uncertain. Germline values: CDR1 MNHEY, CDR2 SVGAGI. The CDR3 contains 13 residues. V was shortened by 7 bases and J by 8 bases, with 12 bases between the two germline ends. CDR3 sequence reads: CASTRVRYSPLHF. In DNA, the CDR3 is TGTGCCAGCACCCGAGTCCGATATTCACCCCTCCACTTT.

This chain links TRBV5-1 with TRBJ2-1; TRBD2 agrees at 8 bases. This CDR3 spans 15 amino acids. V dropped 3 bases and J dropped 2; count of bases not matched to a gene: 4. Germline V gives CDR1 SGHRS, CDR2 YFSETQ. Written as DNA, the CDR3 is TGCGCCAGCAGCTCCGGGGGGGGCACCTACAATGAGCAGTTCTTC. Amino acid sequence: CASSSGGGTYNEQFF. Combining the CDR3 with reference TRBV5-1 and TRBJ2-1 gives the whole variable domain KAGVTQTPRYLIKTRGQQVTLSCSPISGHRSVSWYQQTPGQGLQFLFEYFSETQRNKGNFPGRFSGRQFSNSRSEMNVSTLELGDSALYLCASSSGGGTYNEQFFGPGTRLTVL.

The chain links TRBV28 to TRBJ1-2; no clear D. Trimming removed 3 bases from V and 4 bases from J, with 9 bases in between. The V gene's germline CDR1 is MDHEN and CDR2 SYDVKM. CDR3 length equals 13 residues. CDR3 sequence: CASSLGSFYGYTF. The CDR3 DNA reads TGTGCCAGCAGTTTGGGCAGCTTCTATGGCTACACCTTC.

This chain joins TRBV6-5 and TRBJ2-1; D unclear. V dropped 0 bases and J dropped 5 bases, with 11 bases sitting between them. The length of the CDR3 is 15 residues. Germline lookup yields CDR1 MNHEY and CDR2 SVGAGI. The chain's CDR3 is CASSYSKTGHNEQFF. As DNA, the CDR3 is TGTGCCAGCAGTTACTCGAAGACGGGTCACAATGAGCAGTTCTTC.

This clone has a single count. For the CDR3, the DNA is TGTGCCAGCAGCCAAGGGTCGGGAGGGGTGAACACTGAAGCTTTCTTT. It is translated as CASSQGSGGVNTEAFF. The rearrangement joins TRBV4-2 to TRBJ1-1; D is perhaps TRBD1 (5 bases). CDR3 size: 16 residues. Germline V gives CDR1 LGHNA, CDR2 YNFKEQ. V lost 1 base, J lost 0 bases, and 12 bases lay in between.

J is TRBJ1-5 and V is TRBV28, with 9 bases matching TRBD1. V was clipped by 6 bases and J by 0 bases; unmatched bases: 6. The CDR3 sequence is 16 residues long. The V gene's germline CDR1 is MDHEN and CDR2 SYDVKM. The CDR3 DNA is TGTGCCAGCAGGACAGGGGGAACCTATAGCAATCAGCCCCAGCATTTT. Translation gives CASRTGGTYSNQPQHF.

V is TRBV11-2 and J is TRBJ2-1; the match to TRBD1 covers 10 bases. V lost 1 base to trimming and J lost 9 bases; unmatched junction nucleotides: 9. CDR1 SGHAT and CDR2 FQNNGV come from the germline V gene. The CDR3 is 16 amino acids. In DNA, the CDR3 is TGTGCCAGCAGCTTAGTCCGACAGGGGGCTTTCGTTGAGCAGTTCTTC. As protein: CASSLVRQGAFVEQFF.

This clone has just a few counts. The chain recombines TRBV7-2 with TRBJ2-2; 9 bases are a match to TRBD1. V lost 6 bases, J lost 1 base, and 0 bases stayed unmatched. CDR1 is SGHTA, CDR2 FQGNSA, per germline. There are 14 residues in the CDR3. CDR3 loop: CASRDRGNTGELFF. The CDR3 bases are TGTGCCAGCAGGGACAGGGGGAACACCGGGGAGCTGTTTTTT.

This sequence joins TRBV28 and TRBJ2-2, with TRBD2 identical over 8 bases. CDR3 length: 15 residues. V gave up 3 bases and J gave up 5 bases; unmatched junction bases: 5. The V gene's germline CDR1 is MDHEN and CDR2 SYDVKM. CDR3 residues: CASSFASGGTGELFF. The CDR3, as DNA: TGTGCCAGCAGTTTTGCCAGCGGGGGAACCGGGGAGCTGTTTTTT.

This chain joins TRBV6-5 and TRBJ1-2; TRBD1 is a possible D gene (5 bases). CDR1 and CDR2 (germline): MNHEY, SVGAGI. The CDR3 is 12 amino acids. V was cut by 5 bases and J by 2 bases, with 6 bases left in between. The CDR3 reads CASSDRNYGYTF. The CDR3 DNA is TGTGCCAGCAGTGACAGAAACTATGGCTACACCTTC.

This chain uses TRBV5-3 with TRBJ2-2; no definite D call. TRBV5-3 is an ORF, with its function uncertain. V gave up 5 bases and J gave up 7 bases, with 9 bases separating them. The CDR3 has 12 amino acids. CDR3 region: CARRVRVGELFF. The CDR3 nucleotides read TGTGCCAGAAGGGTTCGAGTCGGGGAGCTGTTTTTT.

In DNA form, the CDR3 reads TGTGCCAGCAGCCAAGAGCGGGGGGGGCAAGAGACCCAGTACTTC. Its protein is CASSQERGGQETQYF. V usage is TRBV4-2 and J usage is TRBJ2-5, with 9 nucleotides matching TRBD2. The germline V gene encodes CDR1 LGHNA and CDR2 YNFKEQ. This CDR3 contains 15 residues. The V gene end was trimmed by 0 bases and the J gene end by 2 bases; junction bases not matched to a gene: 1.

V and J are TRBV6-5 and TRBJ2-7; TRBD1 aligns across 7 bases. The CDR3 length is 15 residues. Germline CDR1 and CDR2: MNHEY and SVGAGI. V was pared by 6 bases and J by 2 bases, with 10 bases of the junction left unmatched. The CDR3 DNA reads TGTGCCAGCAGCCCCTTCGGACAGGCAGCCTACGAGCAGTACTTC. It yields the protein CASSPFGQAAYEQYF.

This clone was seen only once. V gene TRBV28 combines with J gene TRBJ1-4; 9 nucleotides align to TRBD1. Germline-derived CDR1 and CDR2 are MDHEN and SYDVKM. J gave up 5 bases and V 7 bases, and 5 bases lay outside the gene matches. The CDR3 is 14 amino acids. The CDR3 is CASTSGTGNEKLFF. Written as DNA, the CDR3 is TGTGCCAGCACCTCCGGGACAGGGAATGAAAAACTGTTTTTT.